These T cell receptor beta chains were read from a single sample in a study of beta chain features in type 1 diabetes. TCRdb's table, derived via immunoSEQ multiplex PCR, lists solely in-frame clones and lacks some. The data contain 310,000 or so clones, 7% to 9% of them seen just once; the ten biggest clones take up under 0.5%. Sequencing was done on a sample of central memory CD4+ T cells from blood. These receptors were taken from a woman aged 18-29 years in good health. The CDR3 runs from the conserved cysteine through the conserved F or W.

V	J	CDR3
TRBV18	TRBJ2-3	CASSPPNVRLGGTDTQYF
TRBV18	TRBJ2-7	CASSQPIPSYEQYF
TRBV29-1	TRBJ2-1	CSVPSGGANEQFF
TRBV6-6	TRBJ2-5	CASSAGLQETQYF
TRBV7-9	TRBJ2-4	CASIGTSGFRGNIQYF
TRBV6-5	TRBJ2-6	CASRSHSGANVLTF
TRBV7-9	TRBJ2-1	CASSPRGRVANEQFF
TRBV7-2	TRBJ2-5	CASSPLAGGRWETQYF
TRBV12-5	TRBJ1-1	CASGLEQGGAWTEAFF
TRBV7-9	TRBJ1-1	CASSLDRLNTEAFF
TRBV7-9	TRBJ2-5	CASSPNTGKQETQYF